This T cell receptor (beta chain) was recovered during a study of T-cell memory formation after mild COVID-19 listed by TCRdb under 2021. In the study overall: TCR sequence clusters from the two donors were found to be largely donor specific. Two young, previously healthy adult volunteers made up the cohort, one male and one female. In a couple of donors, T-cell clones that expanded and contracted after mild COVID-19 were tracked by sequencing TCRalpha and TCRbeta repertoires over time.

Ficoll-Paque density gradient centrifugation was the method used to isolate PBMCs. This clonotype was seen many times. This clone's antigen is unknown. Base qualities were left out, and no much larger clone turns up one base away. V loses 7 bases of germline sequence and J loses 7 bases, and the interval between the two ends is 22 bases. The germline V gene (reference sequence) specifies DFQATT as CDR1 and SNEGSKA as CDR2. Measured from the cysteine to the phenylalanine, the CDR3 is 14 residues long. Only the CDR3 DNA stays, 42 bases, in frame from base 1. Instrument used: Illumina NovaSeq 6000. cDNA libraries for TCRalpha and TCRbeta were prepared by 5'RACE using constant-segment primers, with sample barcodes and unique molecular identifiers added. RNA was extracted from every sample with Trizol reagent. The libraries were amplified in two PCR steps, and the second step added a second sample barcode and Illumina TruSeq adapters. Sequencing of libraries was performed on an Illumina NovaSeq with 2 x 150 bp paired-end reads. Per the source publication's procedure: With migec v1.2.7, reads were demultiplexed and then collapsed into UMI-guided consensus sequences. Using mixcr v2.1.11, the UMI consensuses were aligned to TRA and TRB V and J templates and assembled into clonotypes. Expanded or contracted clonotypes were those called significant by both edgeR and NoisET, with noise models trained on biological replicates. edgeR calls used a false discovery rate-adjusted p below 0.01 and a log2 fold-change threshold of 1. As an exploratory analysis of dynamics, max-normalized trajectories of the 1000 most abundant clonotypes were examined with PCA combined with hierarchical clustering. Separately sequenced CD4+ and CD8+ repertoires were used to assign the CD4 or CD8 phenotype of responding clones. The public reads were quality trimmed at Q25 with fastp and then assembled into clones with MiXCR by TCRdb, keeping productive beta chains. Rows with a matching CDR3 protein are joined into one entry that keeps the most common DNA and genes. The authors' filters were not applied to this entry. Recorded for this sample are about 140,000 distinct CDR3 sequences; 6% to 6.5% of them occurred a single time. The top ten clonotypes cover 2% to 2.5% of the sample.

Overall results and qualifications from the work: Some responding clones were detected in pre-infection memory, which suggested that pre-existing cross-reactive memory T cells had joined the SARS-CoV-2 response. Only two mild cases were covered in the study, and larger cohorts including severe cases with pre-infection samples were considered necessary. From day 15 to 85, contracting clones showed balanced CD4/CD8 phenotypes, whereas a second wave of clones that expanded from day 15 to 37 leaned towards CD4+. SARS-CoV-2 specificity was not confirmed for the second-wave clones peaking on day 37. Contracting CD4+ clones were located mainly in the CM and EM memory subsets, whereas CD8+ clones were found to be enriched in EMRA.

This sequence originates from an adult woman who had mild COVID-19 (a few samples of this study predate the infection). The sample titles of this study are shuffled in the database, so cell type and time point are left out; the donor was told from shared clones. The specimen was PBMCs or a T cell subset sorted from them (not recorded which). The rearrangement combines TRBV20-1 with TRBJ2-5; the D region is possibly TRBD1 or TRBD2, each matching across 7 bases. The bases read TGCAGTGTCCTACGGCTAGCAGGGGGGGGGACCCAGTACTTC. It encodes CSVLRLAGGGTQYF.